The T cell receptor (beta chain) described here comes from a study of cytomegalovirus exposure and HLA in healthy donors. Overall study results and limits: Follow-up analysis later connected one missense variant in DCLRE1C with trimming of TCR beta V- and J-genes. Diagnosis of cytomegalovirus status made by the classifier reportedly showed high specificity and sensitivity. It was reported in a later analysis that an Asian-associated ancestry cluster showed fewer N-insertions than the approximately 670-donor mean.

Note on this clone: Antigen: not known.

Vbeta (60) and Jbeta (13) primers were used in the PCR. The table came from immunoSEQ multiplex PCR; TCRdb's copy has only in-frame clones and leaves some out. In the table there are some 210,000 clones, around 80% of which are singletons. CDR3 length equals 14 residues. V dropped 3 bases and J dropped 0 bases, with 6 bases sitting between them. Per germline, CDR1 LNHDA and CDR2 SQIVND (reference sequence). The chain links TRBV19 to TRBJ2-1, with D possibly TRBD1 on 6 matching bases. The source of this sequence is a male donor in good health and CMV-seronegative. Sequenced sample: PBMCs. CDR3: CASSMTGSYNEQFF. The CDR3 region has the DNA TGTGCCAGTAGTATGACAGGCTCCTACAATGAGCAGTTCTTC.